Listed below are T cell receptor beta chains from one sample, sequenced in a study of regulatory and conventional T cells in breast cancer. TCRdb reanalysed the PCR reads using MiXCR and keeps one entry per CDR3 protein. The data show over 15,000 distinct CDR3 sequences, 25% to 40% seen once. Sequenced input: conventional T cells from blood. These receptors were obtained from a female donor in good health. CDR3s include the opening cysteine and the closing phenylalanine or tryptophan. A D gene is named only where the DNA matches it firmly. Some rows have no size entry. The others give once, few or many, or a class for an expanded clone.

clone_size,d_call,j_call,v_call,cdr3_aa,cdr3_nt
medium-sized,NA,TRBJ2-1,TRBV7-2,CASSLVGPSYNEQFF,TGTGCCAGCAGCTTAGTGGGCCCCTCCTACAATGAGCAGTTCTTC
NA,NA,TRBJ1-1,TRBV5-1,CASRNDRGTEAFF,TGCGCCAGCAGAAACGACAGAGGGACTGAAGCTTTCTTT
few,TRBD2,TRBJ2-7,TRBV20-1,CSVASGRAWEQYF,TGCAGTGTTGCTAGCGGGAGGGCCTGGGAGCAGTACTTC
NA,NA,TRBJ1-2,TRBV5-1,CASSLGLDSNYGYTF,TGCGCCAGCAGCTTGGGCCTCGACAGTAACTATGGCTACACCTTC
few,NA,TRBJ1-4,TRBV6-1,CASSDIRGASREKLFF,TGTGCCAGCAGTGATATCCGAGGGGCCTCCAGAGAAAAACTGTTTTTT
medium-sized,NA,TRBJ2-5,TRBV20-1,CSARDFQQGQETQYF,TGCAGTGCTAGAGACTTCCAACAGGGACAAGAGACCCAGTACTTC
NA,NA,TRBJ2-2,TRBV28,CASGLMGTTNTGELFF,TGTGCCAGCGGTTTGATGGGGACAACGAACACCGGGGAGCTGTTTTTT
many,NA,TRBJ1-6,TRBV7-6,CASSAYGGALVVNSPLHF,TGTGCCAGCAGCGCCTATGGGGGGGCCCTCGTTGTGAATTCACCCCTCCACTTT
NA,TRBD1,TRBJ2-1,TRBV24-1,CATSPGGAGNEQFF,TGTGCCACCAGCCCAGGGGGCGCCGGAAATGAGCAGTTCTTC
few,TRBD2,TRBJ2-3,TRBV6-2/TRBV6-3,CASSYGLATDTQYF,TGTGCCAGCAGTTATGGACTAGCAACAGATACGCAGTATTTT
NA,NA,TRBJ1-2,TRBV2,CASSLGRGIYGYTF,TGTGCCAGCTCCTTGGGGCGGGGAATCTATGGCTACACCTTC
few,NA,TRBJ1-1,TRBV4-1,CASSPPGPAEAFF,TGCGCCAGCAGTCCACCAGGACCAGCTGAAGCTTTCTTT
NA,NA,TRBJ2-1,TRBV7-2,CASSLAGQGKRNEQFF,TGTGCCAGCAGCTTAGCGGGGCAGGGCAAAAGGAATGAGCAGTTCTTC
medium-sized,TRBD1,TRBJ2-7,TRBV6-5,CASSYSGGEGYYEQYF,TGTGCCAGCAGTTACTCAGGGGGCGAGGGGTACTACGAGCAGTACTTC
few,NA,TRBJ1-1,TRBV12-3/TRBV12-4,CASSPSVEAFF,TGTGCCAGCAGTCCCTCAGTTGAAGCTTTCTTT
NA,NA,TRBJ2-7,TRBV12-3/TRBV12-4,CASSSVPGSYEQYF,TGTGCCAGCAGTTCAGTTCCTGGCTCCTACGAGCAGTACTTC
NA,NA,TRBJ1-2,TRBV19,CATRRGPNYGYTF,TGTGCCACCCGACGGGGACCTAACTATGGCTACACCTTC
few,NA,TRBJ1-2,TRBV6-2/TRBV6-3,CASSYPSGTTNYGYTF,TGTGCCAGCAGTTACCCCTCCGGGACGACTAACTATGGCTACACCTTC
medium-sized,NA,TRBJ2-7,TRBV3-1,CASGVPYEQYF,TGTGCCTCAGGGGTCCCCTACGAGCAGTACTTC
NA,NA,TRBJ2-6,TRBV4-1,CASSQVGRSGANVLTF,TGCGCCAGCAGCCAAGTCGGCCGTTCTGGGGCCAACGTCCTGACTTTC
NA,TRBD2,TRBJ2-1,TRBV6-2/TRBV6-3,CASGLAGGPILNEQFF,TGTGCCAGCGGACTAGCGGGAGGGCCAATACTCAATGAGCAGTTCTTC
medium-sized,TRBD1,TRBJ1-1,TRBV19,CASTPTTTGGNTEAFF,TGTGCCAGTACCCCTACGACGACAGGGGGAAACACTGAAGCTTTCTTT
NA,NA,TRBJ1-5,TRBV19,CASSITSNQPQHF,TGTGCCAGTAGTATTACAAGCAATCAGCCCCAGCATTTT
few,NA,TRBJ2-7,TRBV3-1,CASSQVGDEQYF,TGTGCCAGCAGCCAAGTCGGGGACGAGCAGTACTTC
few,TRBD1,TRBJ1-1,TRBV19,CASTPTGGWNTEAFF,TGTGCCAGTACCCCGACAGGGGGCTGGAACACTGAAGCTTTCTTT
NA,NA,TRBJ1-5,TRBV12-3/TRBV12-4,CASSFQGDQPQHF,TGTGCCAGCAGTTTTCAGGGAGATCAGCCCCAGCATTTT
few,NA,TRBJ1-5,TRBV24-1,CATSDPDRIQPQHF,TGTGCCACCAGTGACCCCGACAGGATTCAGCCCCAGCATTTT
few,NA,TRBJ1-5,TRBV6-6,CASSYSPNQPQHF,TGTGCCAGCAGTTACTCCCCTAATCAGCCCCAGCATTTT
NA,TRBD1,TRBJ1-4,TRBV7-2,CASRTGQGGEKLFF,TGTGCCAGCAGAACAGGACAGGGAGGGGAAAAACTGTTTTTT
medium-sized,TRBD2,TRBJ2-1,TRBV12-3/TRBV12-4,CASTFGLAGDNEQFF,TGTGCCAGCACCTTCGGACTAGCGGGAGATAATGAGCAGTTCTTC
NA,TRBD2,TRBJ2-1,TRBV28,CASSLGTSGGSSYNEQFF,TGTGCCAGCAGCCTTGGGACTAGCGGGGGGAGCTCCTACAATGAGCAGTTCTTC
NA,NA,TRBJ1-5,TRBV6-2/TRBV6-3,CASTWGGADNQPQHF,TGTGCCAGCACCTGGGGTGGGGCAGATAATCAGCCCCAGCATTTT
NA,TRBD2,TRBJ2-2,TRBV7-2,CASSPGRGVSNGELFF,TGTGCCAGCAGCCCCGGGAGGGGGGTCAGTAACGGGGAGCTGTTTTTT
NA,NA,TRBJ1-5,TRBV11-3,CASSLDSTADVNQPQHF,TGTGCCAGCAGCCTCGACAGCACTGCTGATGTCAATCAGCCCCAGCATTTT
NA,NA,TRBJ2-1,TRBV15,CATSREGDEQFF,TGTGCCACCAGCAGAGAGGGAGATGAGCAGTTCTTC
medium-sized,TRBD2,TRBJ2-5,TRBV30,CAWGGGRLETQYF,TGTGCCTGGGGTGGCGGGAGGTTGGAGACCCAGTACTTC
medium-sized,TRBD2,TRBJ2-1,TRBV11-3,CASSQRVGGRNNEQFF,TGTGCCAGCAGCCAGCGGGTTGGCGGGAGGAACAATGAGCAGTTCTTC
few,NA,TRBJ2-5,TRBV12-3/TRBV12-4,CASSLADLLQETQYF,TGTGCCAGCAGTTTAGCGGACCTCCTCCAAGAGACCCAGTACTTC
NA,TRBD2,TRBJ2-5,TRBV7-2,CAIGGLAGEETQYF,TGTGCCATCGGGGGACTAGCGGGAGAAGAGACCCAGTACTTC
NA,TRBD2,TRBJ2-5,TRBV20-1,CSASFSGDQETQYF,TGCAGTGCTAGTTTTAGCGGGGACCAAGAGACCCAGTACTTC
few,NA,TRBJ2-7,TRBV11-1,CASSLAQPRSSYEQYF,TGTGCCAGCAGCTTAGCGCAGCCAAGGAGCTCCTACGAGCAGTACTTC
few,NA,TRBJ2-7,TRBV2,CASSEPMADRGARRNTYEQYF,TGTGCCAGCAGTGAACCCATGGCGGATAGGGGGGCGCGAAGGAACACCTACGAGCAGTACTTC
NA,NA,TRBJ1-6,TRBV6-5,CASSYTGTENSPLHF,TGTGCCAGCAGTTACACGGGGACGGAAAATTCACCCCTCCACTTT
NA,NA,TRBJ2-3,TRBV14,CASSQERSALGPTDTQYF,TGTGCCAGCAGCCAAGAAAGGTCGGCATTAGGCCCAACAGATACGCAGTATTTT
NA,NA,TRBJ1-6,TRBV6-5,CASSVRGWESSYNSPLHF,TGTGCCAGCAGTGTGCGTGGTTGGGAAAGCTCCTATAATTCACCCCTCCACTTT
many,NA,TRBJ2-1,TRBV7-9,CASSSDFSNEQFF,TGTGCCAGCAGCTCTGATTTTAGCAATGAGCAGTTCTTC
few,NA,TRBJ2-7,TRBV19,CASRPTGTDSYEQYF,TGTGCCAGTAGGCCTACCGGGACTGATTCCTACGAGCAGTACTTC